These 11 T cell receptor beta chains share one sample of origin, sequenced in a study of blood T cell repertoires in COVID-19 (dated by TCRdb to 2020 to 2022). Library preparation was by the immunoSEQ multiplex PCR assay. TCRdb provides this immuneACCESS table in a form limited to in-frame rearrangements. Some clones are lacking; in checked studies, under half of them reflect an unresolved V gene, and why the rest are absent is not known. The sample table records some 220,000 clones; 75% to 90% of these occur just once. The top ten constitute about 3.5% of the sample. Sequences were obtained from PBMCs or T cells enriched from blood (not recorded which). These receptors were obtained from a woman between 18 and 30 years old in a cohort exposed to, infected with or recovered from COVID-19 (not recorded which).

The chain employs TRBV3-1 (or the pseudogene TRBV3-2) and TRBJ2-2; TRBD2 matches 7 bases. V dropped 0 bases and J dropped 3; count of bases not matched to a gene: 7. Germline CDR1 LGHDT, CDR2 YNNKEL (reference sequence). This CDR3 contains 17 residues. The CDR3 DNA reads TGTGCCAGCAGCCAAGATGGCGCGGGGGTCGACACCGGGGAGCTGTTTTTT. Encoded protein: CASSQDGAGVDTGELFF.

The chain uses TRBV7-9 and TRBJ2-1; D might be TRBD2 (5 bases). Trimming removed 5 bases at V and 13 bases at J, with 21 bases between. Germline-derived CDR1 and CDR2 are SEHNR and FQNEAQ (reference sequence). The CDR3 length is 14 residues. Written as DNA, the CDR3 is TGTGCCAGCAGCACCCACGAGGAGGCCGACTGCCAGTTCTTC. It specifies CASSTHEEADCQFF.

This rearrangement joins TRBV3-1 (or the pseudogene TRBV3-2) to TRBJ2-5; 11 bases are a match to TRBD2. The CDR3 is 14 residues long. Germline-derived CDR1 and CDR2 are LGHDT and YNNKEL (reference sequence). V shed 6 bases, J shed 4 bases, and the junction held 4 bases outside the gene matches. Written as DNA, the CDR3 is TGTGCCAGCAGAACTAGCGGGGGCTCAGAGACCCAGTACTTC. This codes for CASRTSGGSETQYF.

This chain uses TRBV27 with TRBJ2-5; no clear D. The CDR3 is 13 residues long. Trimming removed 6 bases from V and 7 bases from J, with 15 bases in between. Germline loops: CDR1 MNHEY, CDR2 SMNVEV (reference sequence). The chain's CDR3 is CASSSTVVGTQYF. CDR3 DNA sequence: TGTGCCAGCAGCTCCACTGTCGTTGGGACCCAGTACTTC.

This chain connects TRBV3-1 (or the pseudogene TRBV3-2) to TRBJ1-6; no definite D call. V lost 3 bases and J 10 bases, leaving 10 bases between the germline ends. The V gene's germline CDR1 is LGHDT and CDR2 YNNKEL (reference sequence). The CDR3 has 13 amino acids. CDR3 in DNA: TGTGCCAGCAGCCAGGGCCGGGAGTCACCCCTCCACTTT. The encoded protein is CASSQGRESPLHF.

The genes are TRBV9 and TRBJ1-2; weak D call: TRBD1 (6 bases). The CDR3 extends over 14 amino acids. Germline loops: CDR1 SGDLS, CDR2 YYNGEE. Trimming removed 0 bases from V and 2 bases from J, with 8 bases in between. The CDR3 here is CASSVEDSNYGYTF. In DNA form, the CDR3 reads TGTGCCAGCAGCGTAGAGGACAGCAACTATGGCTACACCTTC.

The V gene is TRBV7-8, the J gene TRBJ1-5; D perhaps matches TRBD1 (6 bases). CDR3 length: 15 amino acids. V lost 4 bases to trimming and J lost 4 bases, with 14 bases between them. Germline-derived CDR1 and CDR2 are SGHVS and FQNEAQ. CDR3 nucleotide sequence: TGTGCCAGCAGCTCCTTTACAGGGTCAAATCAGCCCCAGCATTTT. It translates to CASSSFTGSNQPQHF. Complete variable domain (other parts from reference TRBV7-8 and TRBJ1-5): GAGVSQSPRYKVAKRGQDVALRCDPISGHVSLFWYQQALGQGPEFLTYFQNEAQLDKSGLPSDRFFAERPEGSVSTLKIQRTQQEDSAVYLCASSSFTGSNQPQHFGDGTRLSIL.

The rearrangement joins TRBV11-2 to TRBJ1-5, with 10 bases identical to TRBD1. Losses at the gene ends were 1 base for V and 4 bases for J; bases not matched to a gene: 7. From germline, CDR1 is SGHAT and CDR2 FQNNGV. This CDR3 region has 17 residues. CDR3 nucleotides: TGTGCCAGCAGCTTAGGGACAGGGGGAGCGAGGAATCAGCCCCAGCATTTT. Protein: CASSLGTGGARNQPQHF.

V and J are TRBV7-2 and TRBJ2-1; 7 bases fit TRBD2. In germline, CDR1 is SGHTA, CDR2 FQGNSA. CDR3 length equals 16 residues. J gave up 7 bases and V 2 bases, and 11 bases lay outside the gene matches. The DNA for the CDR3 is TGTGCCAGCAGCTTAAACTCGCGGGAGTTGGGGAATGAGCAGTTCTTC. It is translated as CASSLNSRELGNEQFF.

V usage is TRBV30 and J usage is TRBJ2-3; 8 positions match TRBD1. Unmatched junction bases numbered 8, after V lost 3 bases and J lost 3 bases. CDR3 size: 15 residues. CDR1 is GTSNPN, CDR2 SVGIG, per germline (reference sequence). The CDR3 loop reads CAWRDRQGWTDTQYF. DNA of the CDR3: TGTGCCTGGAGGGACCGACAGGGGTGGACAGATACGCAGTATTTT.

This clone appeared a single time. The chain uses TRBV27 and TRBJ1-6, with D uncertain. V gave up 5 bases and J gave up 6 bases, with 11 bases separating them. The CDR3 sequence is 14 residues long. CDR1 is MNHEY and CDR2 is SMNVEV in the germline V gene (reference sequence). The CDR3 bases are TGTGCCAGCAGTCCGCGGGGTGGTAATTCACCCCTCCACTTT. It yields the protein CASSPRGGNSPLHF.